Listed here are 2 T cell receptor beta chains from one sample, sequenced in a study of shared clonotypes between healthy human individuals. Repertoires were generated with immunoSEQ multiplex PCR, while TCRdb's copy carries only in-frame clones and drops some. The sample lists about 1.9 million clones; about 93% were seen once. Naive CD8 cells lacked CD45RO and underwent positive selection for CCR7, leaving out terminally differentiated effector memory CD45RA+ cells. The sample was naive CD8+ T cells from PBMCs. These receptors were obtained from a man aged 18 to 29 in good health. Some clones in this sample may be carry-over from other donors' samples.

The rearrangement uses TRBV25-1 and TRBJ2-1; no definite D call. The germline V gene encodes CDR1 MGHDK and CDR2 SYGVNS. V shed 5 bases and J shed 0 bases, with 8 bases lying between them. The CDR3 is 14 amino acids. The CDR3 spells CASSHILSYNEQFF. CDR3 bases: TGTGCCAGCAGTCATATCCTCTCCTACAATGAGCAGTTCTTC.

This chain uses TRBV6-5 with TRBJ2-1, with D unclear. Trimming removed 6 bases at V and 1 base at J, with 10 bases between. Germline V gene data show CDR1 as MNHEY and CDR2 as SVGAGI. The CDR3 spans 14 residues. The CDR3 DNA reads TGTGCCAGCAGCGTGGTTGAGTCCTACAATGAGCAGTTCTTC. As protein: CASSVVESYNEQFF.